The following is a T cell receptor beta chain sequence with its context. No antigen is known for it. Second-dose groups at about 4 or about 12 weeks were pooled. Generated by immunoSEQ multiplex PCR, the TCRdb table keeps only in-frame clones and is missing some. The sample carries fewer than 120,000 clones, 94% recorded once. The data belong to a study of T cell responses to AZD1222 COVID-19 vaccine. Study-wide findings and caveats: The donor cohort was predominantly white British with a female majority, and clonal diversity may have been underestimated.

The TCR comes from an adult who received the AZD1222 COVID-19 vaccine. This specimen was peripheral blood, taken 28 days after the second AZD1222 dose.

The CDR3 DNA is TGTGCCAGTACCTTCCTAGCCGGGGGGAGAGATACGCAGTATTTT. It translates to CASTFLAGGRDTQYF. The J gene is TRBJ2-3, the V gene TRBV19, with TRBD2 matching 7 bases. From germline, CDR1 is LNHDA and CDR2 SQIVND (reference sequence). The J segment lost 5 bases and the V segment lost 7 bases, leaving 12 bases of the junction unmatched. The CDR3 is 15 residues long.